This T cell receptor (beta chain) derives from a study of blood T cell repertoires in COVID-19. Clones were sequenced by immunoSEQ multiplex PCR, and TCRdb holds only the in-frame ones, with some missing. The data show about 280,000 clones, roughly 80% seen once. The CDR3 runs to 18 residues. The clonotype was recovered from a man aged 40-50 years who had been exposed to COVID-19. The chain joins TRBV21-1 to TRBJ1-1; the D call of TRBD1 is as the table states it, not checked on the DNA. TRBV21-1 is annotated as a pseudogene. Sequenced material: PBMCs or T cells enriched from blood (not recorded which). CDR3 in DNA: TGTGCCAGCAGCAAAGAGGCAGGGGGGAATCTAGGTTTAGCTGAAGCTTTCTTT. Translating gives CASSKEAGGNLGLAEAFF.